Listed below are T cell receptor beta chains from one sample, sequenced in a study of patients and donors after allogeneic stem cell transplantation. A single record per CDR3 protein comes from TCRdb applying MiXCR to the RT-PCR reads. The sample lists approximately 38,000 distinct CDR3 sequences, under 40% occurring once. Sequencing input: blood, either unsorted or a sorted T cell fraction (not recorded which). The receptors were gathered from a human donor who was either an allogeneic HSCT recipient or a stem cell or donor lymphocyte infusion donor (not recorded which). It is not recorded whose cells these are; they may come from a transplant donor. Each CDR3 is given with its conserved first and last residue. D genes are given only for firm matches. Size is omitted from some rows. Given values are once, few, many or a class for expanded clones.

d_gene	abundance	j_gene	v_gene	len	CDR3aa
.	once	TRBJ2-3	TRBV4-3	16	CASSQGYYSTTDTQYF
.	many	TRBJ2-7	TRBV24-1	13	CATSDLQGYEQYF
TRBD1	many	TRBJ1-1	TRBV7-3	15	CASSSQGQPNTEAFF
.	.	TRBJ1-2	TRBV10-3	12	CAISVGGYGYTF
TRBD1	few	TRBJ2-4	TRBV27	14	CASSLRTGKNIQYF
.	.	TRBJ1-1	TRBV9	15	CASSVSGVSEDEAFF
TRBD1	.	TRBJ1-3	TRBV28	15	CASREGQISGNTVYF
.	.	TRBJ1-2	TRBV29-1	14	CSAELRSRDNGYTF
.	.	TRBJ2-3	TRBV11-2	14	CASSLVSITDTQYF
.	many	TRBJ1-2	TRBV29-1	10	CSVQDYGYTF
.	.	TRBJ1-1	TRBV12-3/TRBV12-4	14	CASSLTLLNTEAFF
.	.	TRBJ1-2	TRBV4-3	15	CASSLIPDSPYGYTF
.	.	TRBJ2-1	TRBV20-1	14	CSAFRRDWINEQFF
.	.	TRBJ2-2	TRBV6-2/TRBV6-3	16	CASSYSGVLKAGELFF
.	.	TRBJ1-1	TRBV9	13	CASSLDSDTEAFF
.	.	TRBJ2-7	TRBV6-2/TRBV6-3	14	CASSYPPTFNEQYF
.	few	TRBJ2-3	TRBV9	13	CASSEGGPDTQYF
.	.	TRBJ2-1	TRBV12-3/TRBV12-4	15	CATSPTTPLSNEQFF